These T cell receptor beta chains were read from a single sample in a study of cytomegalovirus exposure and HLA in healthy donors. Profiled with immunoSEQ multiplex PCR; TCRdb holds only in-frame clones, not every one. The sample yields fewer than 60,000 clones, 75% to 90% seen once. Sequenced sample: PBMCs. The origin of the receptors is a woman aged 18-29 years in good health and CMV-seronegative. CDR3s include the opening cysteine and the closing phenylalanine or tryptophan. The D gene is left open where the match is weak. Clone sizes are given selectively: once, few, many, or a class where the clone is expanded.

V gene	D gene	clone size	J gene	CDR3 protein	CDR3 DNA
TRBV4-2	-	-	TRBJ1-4	CASSQESGTGNEKLFF	TGTGCCAGCAGCCAAGAGAGTGGTACAGGGAATGAAAAACTGTTTTTT
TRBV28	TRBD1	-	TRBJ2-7	CASSTTGTGLYEQYF	TGTGCCAGCAGTACCACCGGGACAGGGCTGTACGAGCAGTACTTC
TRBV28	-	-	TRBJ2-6	CASSSGVVLSGANVLTF	TGTGCCAGCAGTTCGGGGGTTGTTCTCTCTGGGGCCAACGTCCTGACTTTC
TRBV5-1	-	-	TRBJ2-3	CASSFGGDTQYF	TGCGCCAGCAGCTTCGGGGGAGATACGCAGTATTTT
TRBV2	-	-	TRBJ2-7	CASRVTGLEQYF	TGTGCCAGCAGAGTAACAGGGCTCGAGCAGTACTTC
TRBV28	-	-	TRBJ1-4	CASSQRSSGTNEKLFF	TGTGCCAGCAGCCAAAGATCGAGCGGAACTAATGAAAAACTGTTTTTT
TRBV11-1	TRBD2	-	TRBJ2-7	CASSPGLALTYEQYF	TGTGCCAGCAGCCCGGGACTAGCACTCACCTACGAGCAGTACTTC
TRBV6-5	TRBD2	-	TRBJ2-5	CASSLAGVGETQYF	TGTGCCAGCAGTTTAGCGGGAGTAGGAGAGACCCAGTACTTC
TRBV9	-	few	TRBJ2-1	CASSVTLRSAGNEQFF	TGTGCCAGCAGCGTAACTCTCCGGAGCGCGGGGAATGAGCAGTTCTTC
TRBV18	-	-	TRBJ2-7	CASSLHRDDYEQYF	TGTGCCAGCTCACTCCACAGGGATGACTACGAGCAGTACTTC
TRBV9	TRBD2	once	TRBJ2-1	CASSGLAGDEQFF	TGTGCCAGCAGCGGACTAGCGGGGGATGAGCAGTTCTTC
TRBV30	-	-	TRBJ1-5	CAWRGGAGNQPQHF	TGTGCCTGGAGAGGGGGGGCCGGCAATCAGCCCCAGCATTTT
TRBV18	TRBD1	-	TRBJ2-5	CASSPKLPDRSQETQYF	TGTGCCAGCTCACCGAAACTCCCGGACAGGTCCCAAGAGACCCAGTACTTC
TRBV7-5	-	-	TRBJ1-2	CARSLASSGCWGYTF	TGTGCCAGAAGCTTAGCGTCATCAGGGTGTTGGGGCTACACCTTC
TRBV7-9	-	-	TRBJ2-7	CASSSVSDEQYF	TGTGCCAGCAGCTCCGTCAGCGACGAGCAGTACTTC
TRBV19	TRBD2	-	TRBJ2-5	CASSIDRTRETQYF	TGTGCCAGTAGTATAGATAGGACTAGAGAGACCCAGTACTTC
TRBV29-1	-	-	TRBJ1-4	CSVGAGHNGEKLFF	TGCAGCGTTGGAGCGGGACATAACGGTGAAAAACTGTTTTTT
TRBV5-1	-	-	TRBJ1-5	CASSLGRDQPQHF	TGCGCCAGCAGCTTGGGGCGGGATCAGCCCCAGCATTTT
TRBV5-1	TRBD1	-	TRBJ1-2	CASSSTGGAGYGYTF	TGCGCCAGCAGCTCCACAGGGGGCGCGGGCTATGGCTACACCTTC
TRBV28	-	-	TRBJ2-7	CASRTDRTRYEQYF	TGTGCCAGCAGGACCGACAGGACCCGCTACGAGCAGTACTTC
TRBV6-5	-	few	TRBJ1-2	CASSYLDRYGYTF	TGTGCCAGCAGTTACCTCGACAGATATGGCTACACCTTC
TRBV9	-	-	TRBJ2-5	CASSYGGKVQETQYF	TGTGCCAGCAGCTACGGGGGAAAAGTGCAAGAGACCCAGTACTTC
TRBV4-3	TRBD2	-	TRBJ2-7	CASSQGIAGPPYEQYF	TGCGCCAGCAGCCAAGGGATAGCGGGGCCCCCCTACGAGCAGTACTTC
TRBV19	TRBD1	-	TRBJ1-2	CASSATGVGGYTF	TGTGCCAGTAGTGCGACAGGGGTCGGAGGCTACACCTTC
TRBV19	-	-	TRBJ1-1	CASSMGTPPTEAFF	TGTGCCAGTAGTATGGGGACACCGCCCACTGAAGCTTTCTTT
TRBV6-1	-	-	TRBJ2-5	CASSGLGGAGETQYF	TGTGCCAGCAGTGGGTTAGGGGGCGCGGGGGAGACCCAGTACTTC
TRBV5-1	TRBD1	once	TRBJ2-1	CASSLIGQVVEQFF	TGCGCCAGCAGCTTGATAGGACAGGTGGTTGAGCAGTTCTTC
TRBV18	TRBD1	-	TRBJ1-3	CASSPGTGFSGNTIYF	TGTGCCAGCTCACCAGGGACAGGATTCTCTGGAAACACCATATATTTT
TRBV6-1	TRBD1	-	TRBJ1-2	CASLDRGSYGYTF	TGTGCCAGCTTGGACAGGGGTAGCTATGGCTACACCTTC
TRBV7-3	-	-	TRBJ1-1	CASSLGGADTEAFF	TGTGCCAGCAGCCTAGGGGGGGCCGACACTGAAGCTTTCTTT
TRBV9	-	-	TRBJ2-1	CASSPLSPGTLVGEQFF	TGTGCCAGCAGCCCTCTTAGCCCGGGAACCCTGGTCGGCGAGCAGTTCTTC
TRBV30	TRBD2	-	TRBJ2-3	CAWRDLGGSGTDTQYF	TGTGCCTGGAGAGATTTGGGGGGGTCCGGCACAGATACGCAGTATTTT
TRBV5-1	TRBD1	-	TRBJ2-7	CASSSKGQGLSYEQYF	TGCGCCAGCAGCTCCAAAGGACAGGGCCTGTCCTACGAGCAGTACTTC
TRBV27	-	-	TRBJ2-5	CASSPQETQYF	TGTGCCAGCAGCCCTCAAGAGACCCAGTACTTC
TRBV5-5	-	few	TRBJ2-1	CASSLVVGVEQFF	TGTGCCAGCAGCTTGGTGGTCGGGGTGGAGCAGTTCTTC
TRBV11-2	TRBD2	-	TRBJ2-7	CASSLAPVGEGPLGRQYF	TGTGCCAGCAGCTTAGCTCCGGTGGGGGAGGGCCCTCTTGGTAGGCAGTACTTC
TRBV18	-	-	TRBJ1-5	CASSPQRSHNQPQHF	TGTGCCAGCTCACCACAGAGAAGTCACAATCAGCCCCAGCATTTT
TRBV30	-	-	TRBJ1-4	CAWSVRSFEKLFF	TGTGCCTGGAGTGTACGGAGTTTTGAAAAACTGTTTTTT
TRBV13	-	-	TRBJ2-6	CASGQGFTGANVLTF	TGTGCCAGCGGGCAGGGATTCACTGGGGCCAACGTCCTGACTTTC
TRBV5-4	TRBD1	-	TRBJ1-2	CASSVRDSFYGYTF	TGTGCCAGCAGCGTCCGGGACAGCTTCTATGGCTACACCTTC
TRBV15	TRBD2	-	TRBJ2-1	CATSSGLAGGHEQFF	TGTGCCACCAGCAGTGGACTAGCGGGGGGCCATGAGCAGTTCTTC